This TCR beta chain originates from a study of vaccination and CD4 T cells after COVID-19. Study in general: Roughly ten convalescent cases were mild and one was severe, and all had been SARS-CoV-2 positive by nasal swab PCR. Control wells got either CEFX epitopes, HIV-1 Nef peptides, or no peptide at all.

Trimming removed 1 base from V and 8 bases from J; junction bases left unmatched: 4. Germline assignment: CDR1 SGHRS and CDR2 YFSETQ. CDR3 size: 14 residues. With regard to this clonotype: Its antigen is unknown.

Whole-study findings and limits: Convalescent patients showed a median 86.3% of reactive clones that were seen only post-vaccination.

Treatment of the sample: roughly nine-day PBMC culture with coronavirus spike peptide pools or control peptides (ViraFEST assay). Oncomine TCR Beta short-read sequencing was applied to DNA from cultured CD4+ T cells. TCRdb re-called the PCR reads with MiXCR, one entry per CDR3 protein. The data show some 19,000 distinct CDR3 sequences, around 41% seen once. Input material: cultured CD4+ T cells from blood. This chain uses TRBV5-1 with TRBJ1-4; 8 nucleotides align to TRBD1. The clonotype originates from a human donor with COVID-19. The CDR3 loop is CASSLWTGQEKLFF. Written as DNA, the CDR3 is TGCGCCAGCAGCTTGTGGACAGGGCAAGAAAAACTGTTTTTT.